Below, 24 T cell receptor beta chains from the same sample are listed, as sequenced in a study of T cells in Graves' hyperthyroidism and ophthalmopathy. The investigators amplified TCR beta CDR3 regions from RNA transcripts. During a first-round RT-PCR of the TCR CDR3, the HTBI primer set was used. TCRdb independently ran MiXCR on the multiplex PCR reads; one entry per CDR3 protein. The sample carries 550,000 to 600,000 distinct CDR3 sequences, approximately 15% recorded once. The sample comprised blood. Receptor source: a woman in her late teens or twenties with Graves' hyperthyroidism.

V usage is TRBV20-1 and J usage is TRBJ2-3; 10 bases match TRBD2. The CDR3 contains 15 residues. V gave up 4 bases and J gave up 2 bases; unmatched junction bases: 6. Germline CDR1 and CDR2: DFQATT and SNEGSKA (reference sequence). CDR3 nucleotide sequence: TGCAGTGCTAAACGGACTAGCGGAAACACAGATACGCAGTATTTT. The encoded protein is CSAKRTSGNTDTQYF.

This clonotype turned up a few times. The chain combines TRBV5-4 with TRBJ2-5; 8 positions match TRBD2. J was trimmed by 5 bases and V by 0 bases; bases with no gene match: 6. CDR1 is SGHNT, CDR2 YYREEE, per germline (reference sequence). The CDR3 runs to 15 residues. The CDR3 DNA reads as TGTGCCAGCAGCTTGGCCGGGAGGGGCGGCGAGACCCAGTACTTC. It codes for CASSLAGRGGETQYF.

This clonotype was counted a few times. This chain joins TRBV9 and TRBJ1-2, with 9 bases identical to TRBD1. The CDR3 extends over 16 amino acids. Germline CDR1 and CDR2: SGDLS and YYNGEE. V dropped 3 bases and J dropped 6; count of bases not matched to a gene: 12. The CDR3 here is CASSADGTGPFDGYTF. The CDR3 DNA reads TGTGCCAGCAGCGCTGACGGGACAGGGCCGTTTGATGGCTACACCTTC.

V and J are TRBV20-1 and TRBJ1-6; unclear D gene. Trimming stripped 0 bases from V and 8 bases from J, with 11 bases between. Germline values: CDR1 DFQATT, CDR2 SNEGSKA (reference sequence). CDR3 size: 14 residues. The CDR3 loop is CSARDTGWDSPLHF. The CDR3 DNA reads TGCAGTGCTAGAGATACCGGGTGGGATTCACCCCTCCACTTT.

The chain combines TRBV15 with TRBJ2-2; 14 nucleotides match TRBD2. The V segment lost 5 bases and the J segment 7 bases; nucleotides outside the gene matches: 9. The germline gives CDR1 LNHNV, CDR2 YYDKDF (reference sequence). The CDR3 runs to 17 residues. CDR3 sequence reads: CATSASGLAGDSGELFF. CDR3 in DNA: TGTGCCACCAGCGCTTCGGGACTAGCGGGAGACAGCGGGGAGCTGTTTTTT.

This clonotype was counted between two and nine times. V and J are TRBV29-1 and TRBJ2-5; D gene uncertain. Germline-derived CDR1 and CDR2 are SQVTM and ANQGSEA. The CDR3 extends over 13 amino acids. Trimming pared 2 bases from V and 4 bases from J, leaving 11 bases between. In DNA, the CDR3 is TGCAGCGTTGAATTGGCCGGGTTAGAGACCCAGTACTTC. This gives the protein CSVELAGLETQYF. The full variable domain, with the rest looked up from reference TRBV29-1 and TRBJ2-5, is SAVISQKPSRDICQRGTSLTIQCQVDSQVTMMFWYRQQPGQSLTLIATANQGSEATYESGFVIDKFPISRPNLTFSTLTVSNMSPEDSSIYLCSVELAGLETQYFGPGTRLLVL.

The chain recombines TRBV7-6 with TRBJ2-1; 8 positions match TRBD1. This CDR3 contains 18 residues. In germline, CDR1 is SGHVS, CDR2 FNYEAQ. Germline trimming cut 5 bases from V and 0 bases from J; bases unmatched to any gene: 12. CDR3 bases: TGTGCCAGCAGCACCCGACAGGGGCCCGATTTCTCCTACAATGAGCAGTTCTTC. As protein: CASSTRQGPDFSYNEQFF.

This clonotype was picked up many times. The rearrangement joins TRBV11-1 to TRBJ2-1; 12 positions match TRBD2. Germline trimming cut 3 bases from V and 5 bases from J; bases unmatched to any gene: 5. The CDR3 is 16 residues long. Germline V gene data show CDR1 as SGHAT and CDR2 as FQDESV (reference sequence). Written as DNA, the CDR3 is TGTGCCAGCAGCTTCGGGACTAGCGGGTATGACAATGAGCAGTTCTTC. Translated: CASSFGTSGYDNEQFF.

The chain recombines TRBV18 with TRBJ2-5; 11 bases are shared with TRBD1. The CDR3 runs to 14 residues. The germline CDR1 and CDR2 sequences are KGHSH and LQKENI. The V segment lost 1 base and the J segment 5 bases; nucleotides outside the gene matches: 0. The CDR3 here is CASSPRDRGETQYF. CDR3 DNA sequence: TGTGCCAGCTCACCACGGGACAGGGGGGAGACCCAGTACTTC.

Ten or more counts support this clonotype. The chain recombines TRBV5-1 with TRBJ1-4; TRBD1 agrees at 11 bases. With 0 bases clipped from V and 11 bases from J, the junction kept 6 bases outside the gene matches. Germline V gives CDR1 SGHRS, CDR2 YFSETQ. The CDR3 runs 15 residues. CDR3 residues: CASSLDGQGAQKLFF. The DNA for the CDR3 is TGCGCCAGCAGCTTGGATGGACAGGGGGCGCAGAAACTGTTTTTT.

This chain connects TRBV3-1 to TRBJ2-7; D is tentatively TRBD1 or TRBD2 (5 bases each). V lost 2 bases, J lost 5 bases, and 22 bases lay in between. CDR1 is LGHDT, CDR2 YNNKEL, per germline (reference sequence). This CDR3 region has 17 residues. CDR3 loop: CASSQQKGRGREDEQYF. As DNA, the CDR3 is TGTGCCAGCAGCCAACAAAAGGGACGGGGTAGAGAGGACGAGCAGTACTTC.

The V gene is TRBV20-1, the J gene TRBJ2-3; 7 bases map to TRBD1. Germline CDR1 and CDR2: DFQATT and SNEGSKA (reference sequence). V was clipped by 5 bases and J by 2 bases; unmatched bases: 4. The CDR3 runs 13 residues. Here the CDR3 DNA reads TGCAGTGCTGGGACAGCACCCACAGATACGCAGTATTTT. This codes for CSAGTAPTDTQYF.

V gene TRBV20-1 combines with J gene TRBJ1-2; no clear D. Trimming shortened V by 6 bases and J by 2 bases, and 10 bases separated the two germline ends. This CDR3 is 12 amino acids long. Per germline, CDR1 DFQATT and CDR2 SNEGSKA (reference sequence). CDR3 in amino acids: CSAKTENYGYTF. The CDR3 DNA reads TGCAGTGCAAAGACTGAGAACTATGGCTACACCTTC.

This clonotype was seen ten or more times. V is TRBV3-1 and J is TRBJ2-1; 9 bases are shared with TRBD2. The V gene end was trimmed by 3 bases and the J gene end by 9 bases; junction bases not matched to a gene: 3. The CDR3 runs 13 residues. Per the germline V gene, CDR1 is LGHDT and CDR2 is YNNKEL (reference sequence). The CDR3 sequence: CASSQALAGEQFF. CDR3 DNA sequence: TGTGCCAGCAGCCAGGCACTAGCGGGTGAGCAGTTCTTC.

V is TRBV4-3 and J is TRBJ2-2; D unclear. Trimming removed 2 bases at V and 3 bases at J, with 4 bases between. Germline CDR1 and CDR2: LGHNA and YSLEER. This CDR3 comprises 13 residues. The chain's CDR3 is CASSQYYTGELFF. In DNA form, the CDR3 reads TGCGCCAGCAGCCAATACTACACCGGGGAGCTGTTTTTT.

Many counts were recorded for this clonotype. The chain combines TRBV11-2 with TRBJ1-5; TRBD1 matches at 9 bases. The V gene end was trimmed by 1 base and the J gene end by 4 bases; junction bases not matched to a gene: 8. This CDR3 is 17 amino acids long. Germline CDR1 reads SGHAT; CDR2 reads FQNNGV. CDR3 loop: CASSLGRTGERNQPQHF. In DNA, the CDR3 is TGTGCCAGCAGCTTAGGTCGGACAGGGGAACGGAATCAGCCCCAGCATTTT.

V is TRBV7-9 and J is TRBJ1-1; D unclear. CDR1 and CDR2 (germline): SEHNR, FQNEAQ (reference sequence). This CDR3 spans 14 amino acids. The V gene lost 1 base and the J gene lost 4 bases, with 10 bases spanning the gap. The CDR3 DNA sequence: TGTGCCAGCAGCTTAGTAATGGCGGGCACTGAAGCTTTCTTT. This encodes CASSLVMAGTEAFF.

V is TRBV3-1 and J is TRBJ2-3, with D possibly being TRBD2 (5 bases). Germline lookup yields CDR1 LGHDT and CDR2 YNNKEL (reference sequence). The CDR3 spans 17 residues. Trimming stripped 2 bases from V and 2 bases from J, with 17 bases between. The CDR3 is CASSQTIGLSSTDTQYF. The CDR3 DNA sequence: TGTGCCAGCAGCCAAACAATTGGACTGAGCTCCACAGATACGCAGTATTTT.

The CDR3 reads CASSDGTSGSGTDTQYF. The CDR3 bases are TGTGCCAGCAGTGACGGGACTAGCGGGAGCGGCACAGATACGCAGTATTTT. The chain has TRBV6-4 and TRBJ2-3, with 14 bases matching TRBD2. Germline CDR1 is MRHNA and CDR2 is SNTAGT. The CDR3 has 17 amino acids. With V trimmed by 2 bases and J by 1 base, 2 bases remained unmatched.

The chain carries TRBV5-5 and TRBJ2-2, with D maybe TRBD2 (5 bases). CDR1 and CDR2 from the germline V gene are SGHKS and YYEKEE (reference sequence). The CDR3 runs to 15 residues. Trimming left V 0 bases short and J 5 bases short, with 11 bases between. The CDR3 sequence: CASSLAFRETGELFF. The DNA of the CDR3 is TGTGCCAGCAGCTTGGCCTTCCGGGAAACCGGGGAGCTGTTTTTT.

This clonotype was seen only a few times. V gene TRBV18 combines with J gene TRBJ2-7; D may be TRBD2 (6 bases). This CDR3 is built from 14 residues. V was clipped by 2 bases and J by 5 bases, with 13 bases between them. Looked up from germline, CDR1 is KGHSH and CDR2 is LQKENI. CDR3 coding DNA: TGTGCCAGCTCACCAGGGGGGAATTTGGACGAGCAGTACTTC. It is translated as CASSPGGNLDEQYF.

This clonotype was found a few times. The DNA for the CDR3 is TGTGCCAGCAGTCAGGGTGTAGGGCAGTATTTT. Protein product: CASSQGVGQYF. The V and J genes are TRBV28 and TRBJ2-3, with D possibly TRBD1 on 5 matching bases. CDR3 length: 11 amino acids. Trimming cost V 5 bases and J 11 bases, with 11 bases left between them. Germline loops: CDR1 MDHEN, CDR2 SYDVKM.

About this clonotype: A much larger clone differs by one base, so this may be a read error. The chain couples TRBV2 to TRBJ1-1, with TRBD1 matching over 7 bases. The CDR3 contains 14 residues. The V gene's germline CDR1 is SNHLY and CDR2 FYNNEI. V lost 7 bases and J lost 5; bases outside the gene matches: 10. The CDR3 sequence is CASIVQGTGTEAFF. In nucleotides, the CDR3 is TGTGCCAGCATAGTACAGGGGACTGGGACTGAAGCTTTCTTT.

Note on this clonotype: An end of the junction differs from the germline gene, which may be a read error. The genes are TRBV13 and TRBJ2-5, with TRBD2 matching over 14 bases. The CDR3 runs to 15 residues. Germline loops: CDR1 PRHDT, CDR2 FYEKMQ (reference sequence). Here the CDR3 DNA reads TGTGCCAGCAGCCCCGGACTAGCGGGGGGTCCCCTACTCGACTTC. This translates into CASSPGLAGGPLLDF.